This record covers a single T cell receptor (beta chain). Its target is not known. The PCR had 60 Vbeta and 13 Jbeta primers. The method was immunoSEQ multiplex PCR; TCRdb's version includes in-frame clones alone and lacks a portion of them. The sample lists around 160,000 clones, 60% to 80% seen once, with roughly 13% in the top ten. CDR3 length: 17 residues. V dropped 1 base and J dropped 1; count of bases not matched to a gene: 6. CDR1 LNHDA and CDR2 SQIVND come from the germline V gene (reference sequence). This sample was included in a study of cytomegalovirus exposure and HLA in healthy donors. Overall study results and limits: TCR beta sequences reportedly predicted most subjects' HLA-A and HLA-B alleles accurately. Later analysis suggested most CMV-associated TCR beta chains were HLA-restricted.

The V gene is TRBV19, the J gene TRBJ1-5; 8 nucleotides match TRBD1. This TCR was recovered from a man in his forties or fifties in good health and CMV-seropositive. What was sequenced was PBMCs. This CDR3 is CASSIGRTGFSNQPQHF. CDR3 in DNA: TGTGCCAGTAGTATAGGCAGGACAGGGTTCAGCAATCAGCCCCAGCATTTT.